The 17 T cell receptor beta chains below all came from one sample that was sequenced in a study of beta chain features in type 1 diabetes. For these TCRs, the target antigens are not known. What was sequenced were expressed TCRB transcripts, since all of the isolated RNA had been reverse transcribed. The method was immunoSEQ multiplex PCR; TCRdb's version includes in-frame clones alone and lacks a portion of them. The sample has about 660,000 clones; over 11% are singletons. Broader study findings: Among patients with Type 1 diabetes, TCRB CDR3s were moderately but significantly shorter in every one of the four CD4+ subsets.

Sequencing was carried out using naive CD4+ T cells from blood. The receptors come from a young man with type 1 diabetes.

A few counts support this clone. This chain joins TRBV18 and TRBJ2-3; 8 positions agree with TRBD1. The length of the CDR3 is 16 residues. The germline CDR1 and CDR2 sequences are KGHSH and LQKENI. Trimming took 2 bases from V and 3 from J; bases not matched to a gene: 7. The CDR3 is CASSPMGRTGTDTQYF. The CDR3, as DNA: TGTGCCAGCTCACCAATGGGAAGGACAGGGACAGATACGCAGTATTTT.

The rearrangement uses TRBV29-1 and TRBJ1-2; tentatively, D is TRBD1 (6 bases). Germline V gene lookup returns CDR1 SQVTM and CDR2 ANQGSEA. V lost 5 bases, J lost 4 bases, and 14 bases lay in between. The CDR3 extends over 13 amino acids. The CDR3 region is CSVSQGIGYGYTF. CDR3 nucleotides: TGCAGCGTTTCGCAGGGGATCGGCTATGGCTACACCTTC.

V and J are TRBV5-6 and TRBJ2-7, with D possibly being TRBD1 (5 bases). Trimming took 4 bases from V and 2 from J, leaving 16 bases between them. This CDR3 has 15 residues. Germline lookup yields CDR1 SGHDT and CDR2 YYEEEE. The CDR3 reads CASSLTTSRAYEQYF. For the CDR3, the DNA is TGTGCCAGCAGCCTCACTACCTCCAGGGCCTACGAGCAGTACTTC.

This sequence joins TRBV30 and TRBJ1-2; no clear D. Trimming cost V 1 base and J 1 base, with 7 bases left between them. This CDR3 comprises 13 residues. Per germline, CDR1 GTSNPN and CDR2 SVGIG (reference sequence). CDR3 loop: CAWSGAINYGYTF. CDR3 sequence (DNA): TGTGCCTGGAGTGGGGCGATTAACTATGGCTACACCTTC.

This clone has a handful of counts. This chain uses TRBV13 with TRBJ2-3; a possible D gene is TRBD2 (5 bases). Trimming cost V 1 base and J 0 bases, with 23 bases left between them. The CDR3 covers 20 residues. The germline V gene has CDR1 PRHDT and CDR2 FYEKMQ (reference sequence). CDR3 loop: CASSLEGLLRARTSTDTQYF. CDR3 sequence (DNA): TGTGCCAGCAGCTTAGAAGGCCTTCTGAGGGCACGCACTAGCACAGATACGCAGTATTTT.

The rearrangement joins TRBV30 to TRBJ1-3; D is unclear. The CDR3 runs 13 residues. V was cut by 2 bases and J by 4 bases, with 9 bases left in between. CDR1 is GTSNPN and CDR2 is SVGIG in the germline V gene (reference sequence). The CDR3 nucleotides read TGTGCCTGGAGTTCCTTGTTCGGAAACACCATATATTTT. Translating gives CAWSSLFGNTIYF.

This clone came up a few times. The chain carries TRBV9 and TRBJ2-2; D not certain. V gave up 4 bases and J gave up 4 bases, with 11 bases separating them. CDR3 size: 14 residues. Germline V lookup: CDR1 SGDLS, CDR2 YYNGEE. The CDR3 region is CASSFATATGELFF. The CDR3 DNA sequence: TGTGCCAGCAGCTTCGCGACTGCCACCGGGGAGCTGTTTTTT.

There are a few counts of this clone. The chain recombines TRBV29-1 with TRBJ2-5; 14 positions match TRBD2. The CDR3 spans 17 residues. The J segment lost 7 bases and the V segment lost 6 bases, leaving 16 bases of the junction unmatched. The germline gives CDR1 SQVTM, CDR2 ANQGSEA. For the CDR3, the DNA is TGCAGCGTCGGCACCGTCGGACTAGCGGGGGGTGGATGGACCCAGTACTTC. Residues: CSVGTVGLAGGGWTQYF.

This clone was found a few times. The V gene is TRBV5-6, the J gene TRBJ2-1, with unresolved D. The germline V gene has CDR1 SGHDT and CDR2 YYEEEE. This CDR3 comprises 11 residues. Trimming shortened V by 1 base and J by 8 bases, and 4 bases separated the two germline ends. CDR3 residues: CASSLRDEQFF. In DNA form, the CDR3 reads TGTGCCAGCAGCTTGCGCGATGAGCAGTTCTTC.

The CDR3 is CASSFPGTSGNNEQFF. The CDR3, as DNA: TGTGCCAGCAGCTTCCCCGGGACTAGCGGGAACAATGAGCAGTTCTTC. The chain links TRBV11-2 to TRBJ2-1, with 13 positions matching TRBD2. V shed 3 bases and J 5 bases; nucleotides not matched to a gene: 4. The CDR3 sequence is 16 residues long. Germline CDR1 SGHAT, CDR2 FQNNGV.

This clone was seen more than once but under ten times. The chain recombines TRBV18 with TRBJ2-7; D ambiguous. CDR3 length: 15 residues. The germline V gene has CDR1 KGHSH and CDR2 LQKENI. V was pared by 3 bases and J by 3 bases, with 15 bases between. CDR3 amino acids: CASSPNLQFIYEQYF. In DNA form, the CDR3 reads TGTGCCAGCTCACCCAATCTTCAGTTTATCTACGAGCAGTACTTC.

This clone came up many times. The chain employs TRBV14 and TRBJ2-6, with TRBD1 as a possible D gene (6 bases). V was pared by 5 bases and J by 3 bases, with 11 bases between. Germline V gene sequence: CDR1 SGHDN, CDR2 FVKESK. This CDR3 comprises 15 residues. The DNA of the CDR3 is TGTGCCAGCAGCTCTGCAGGGGTTGGGGCCAACGTCCTGACTTTC. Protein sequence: CASSSAGVGANVLTF.

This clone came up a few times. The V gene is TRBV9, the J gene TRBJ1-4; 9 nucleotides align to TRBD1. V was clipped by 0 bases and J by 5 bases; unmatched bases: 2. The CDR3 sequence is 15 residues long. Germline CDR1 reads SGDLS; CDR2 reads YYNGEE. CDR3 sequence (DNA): TGTGCCAGCAGCGTAGGGGGACAGGGAAATGAAAAACTGTTTTTT. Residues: CASSVGGQGNEKLFF.

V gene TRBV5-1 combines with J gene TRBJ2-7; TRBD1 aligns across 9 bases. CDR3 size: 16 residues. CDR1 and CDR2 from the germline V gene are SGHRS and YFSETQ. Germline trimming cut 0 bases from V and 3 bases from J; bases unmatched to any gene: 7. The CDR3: CASSLESAGQGYEQYF. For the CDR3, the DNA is TGCGCCAGCAGCTTGGAGTCGGCGGGACAGGGCTACGAGCAGTACTTC.

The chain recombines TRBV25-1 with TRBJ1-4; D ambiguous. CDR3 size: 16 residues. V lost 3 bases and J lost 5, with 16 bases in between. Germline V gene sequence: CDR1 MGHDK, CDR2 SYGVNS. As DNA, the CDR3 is TGTGCCAGCAGTGAGGGAGGGAATGGGTGGAATGAAAAACTGTTTTTT. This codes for CASSEGGNGWNEKLFF.

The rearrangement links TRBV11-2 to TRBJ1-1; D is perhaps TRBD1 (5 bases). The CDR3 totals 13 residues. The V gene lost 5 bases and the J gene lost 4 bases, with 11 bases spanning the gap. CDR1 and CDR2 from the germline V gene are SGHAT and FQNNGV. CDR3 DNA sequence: TGTGCCAGCAGCCCCAGGGAAATCACTGAAGCTTTCTTT. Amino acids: CASSPREITEAFF.

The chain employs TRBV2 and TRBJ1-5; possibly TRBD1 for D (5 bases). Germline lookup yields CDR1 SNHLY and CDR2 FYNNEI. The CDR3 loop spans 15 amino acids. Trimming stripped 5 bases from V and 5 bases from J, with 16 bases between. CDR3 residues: CASSSGTLRYQPQHF. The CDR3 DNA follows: TGTGCCAGCAGTTCCGGGACGCTGAGGTATCAGCCCCAGCATTTT.